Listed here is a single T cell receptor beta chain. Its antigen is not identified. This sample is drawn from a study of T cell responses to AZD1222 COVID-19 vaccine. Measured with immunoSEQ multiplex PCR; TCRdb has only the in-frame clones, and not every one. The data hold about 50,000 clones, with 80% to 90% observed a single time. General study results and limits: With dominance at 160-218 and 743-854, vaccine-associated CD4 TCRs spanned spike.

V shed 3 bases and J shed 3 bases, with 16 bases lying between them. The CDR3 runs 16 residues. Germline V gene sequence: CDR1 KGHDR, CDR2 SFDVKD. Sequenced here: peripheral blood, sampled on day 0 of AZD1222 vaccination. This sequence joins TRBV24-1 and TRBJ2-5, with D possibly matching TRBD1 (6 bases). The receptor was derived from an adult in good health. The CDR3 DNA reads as TGTGCCACCAGTGATCAGGGGAAGGGCGGCGAAGAGACCCAGTACTTC. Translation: CATSDQGKGGEETQYF.